The clone carrying this T cell receptor beta chain was recorded a few times. This sample is part of a study of blood T cell repertoires in COVID-19. Generated by immunoSEQ multiplex PCR, the TCRdb table keeps only in-frame clones and is missing some. Among under 200,000 clones listed, over 65% were seen once. V was clipped by 1 base and J by 4 bases, with 6 bases between them. Per the germline V gene, CDR1 is SGHDT and CDR2 is YYEEEE. The CDR3 length is 13 residues. The TCR was taken from a man in his 60s with acute or convalescent COVID-19. Sequencing used peripheral blood. The rearrangement joins TRBV5-6 to TRBJ1-5; TRBD1 is a possible D gene (5 bases). CDR3 coding DNA: TGTGCCAGCAGCTTGAGGGGAAATCAGCCCCAGCATTTT. Its translation: CASSLRGNQPQHF.